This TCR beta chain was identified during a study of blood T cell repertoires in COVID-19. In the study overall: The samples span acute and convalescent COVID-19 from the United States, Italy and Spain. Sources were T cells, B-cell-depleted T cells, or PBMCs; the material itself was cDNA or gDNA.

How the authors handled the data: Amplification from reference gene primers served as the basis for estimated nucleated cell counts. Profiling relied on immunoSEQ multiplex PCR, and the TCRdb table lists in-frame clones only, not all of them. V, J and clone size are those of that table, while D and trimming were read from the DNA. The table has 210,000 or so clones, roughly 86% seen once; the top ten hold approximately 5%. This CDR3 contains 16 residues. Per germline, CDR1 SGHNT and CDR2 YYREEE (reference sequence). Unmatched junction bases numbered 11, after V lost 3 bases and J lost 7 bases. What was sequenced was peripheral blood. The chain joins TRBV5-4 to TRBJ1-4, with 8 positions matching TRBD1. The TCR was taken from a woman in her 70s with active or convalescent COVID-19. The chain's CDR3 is CASSSPTGDGREKLFF. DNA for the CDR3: TGTGCCAGCAGCTCGCCGACAGGGGATGGACGTGAAAAACTGTTTTTT.